This T cell receptor (beta chain) was identified during a study of cytomegalovirus exposure and HLA in healthy donors. Study details: Samples from HLA-typed donors yielded about 85 million unique TCRs in an early data release.

PCR involved 60 Vbeta and 13 Jbeta primers. TCRdb's copy holds only in-frame clones and misses some; the assay was immunoSEQ multiplex PCR. This sample has approximately 210,000 clones, with under 85% found just once. Findings of the study overall: It was only CMV serostatus that was available as immune exposure information.

The CDR3 runs to 11 residues. Germline lookup yields CDR1 SGHTA and CDR2 FQGTGA. Trimming shortened V by 8 bases and J by 9 bases, and 11 bases separated the two germline ends. Concerning this clone: Its target is not known.

V and J are TRBV7-3 and TRBJ2-1; TRBD2 is a possible D gene (5 bases). This TCR was recovered from a woman aged 50 to 65 in good health and CMV-seropositive. Sequenced sample: PBMCs. CDR3 region: CASAFEGEQFF. CDR3 DNA: TGTGCCAGCGCTTTCGAGGGTGAGCAGTTCTTC.